Detailed here is one T cell receptor (delta chain). The protein TCRdb gives is from a much larger clone and does not agree with this DNA's translation at residue 16, likely a read error; the protein shown here comes from the DNA. TCRdb re-called the multiplex PCR reads via CATT. The sample carries around 52,000 delta-chain clones, approximately 1.5% recorded once. This specimen comes from a study of γδ T cells in repeated Plasmodium falciparum infection. On the study more broadly: Sampling occurred at baseline, pre-infection for selected infections, and 21 days post-infection.

The TCR was taken from a pool of human donors (malaria-infected and uninfected, not separated). The sequenced sample consisted of gamma-delta T cells from blood.

Here the CDR3 DNA reads TGTGCTCTTGGGGAACCTCCGTACTGGGGGATACGCACCGATAAACCCATCTTT. Protein sequence: CALGEPPYWGIRTDKPIF. This chain joins TRDV1 and TRDJ1; 13 positions match TRDD3. Germline V lookup: CDR1 TSWWSYY, CDR2 QGS. This CDR3 contains 18 residues.